These 3 T cell receptor delta chains were all obtained from the same sample, sequenced in a study of gamma-delta chains in newborns, infants, children. With CATT, TCRdb re-called clones from the reads. This repertoire shows more than 6,500 delta-chain clones, 2.1% found once; its top ten account for about a tenth. Source material: blood. The receptor source for this set is a child who was a newborn, infant or young child, either healthy, febrile or measles-vaccinated (not recorded which).

As regards this clone: A much larger clonotype is one base distant, so this may be a read error. V gene TRDV2 combines with J gene TRDJ3; 11 positions match TRDD3. This CDR3 has 21 amino acids. Germline assignment: CDR1 GEAIGNYY and CDR2 EKD. The CDR3 is CACDTAGDWGIDPWDIRQMFF. The CDR3 DNA sequence: TGTGCCTGTGACACCGCGGGGGACTGGGGGATAGACCCCTGGGACATCCGACAGATGTTTTTC.

To note about this clone: TCRdb records a much larger clone's protein for this DNA, with a difference at residue 5 that likely arises from a read error; the protein given is the translation of the DNA. The chain couples TRDV2 to TRDJ3, with 11 bases identical to TRDD3. J lost 1 base, V lost 3 bases, and 4 bases had no gene match. The V gene's germline CDR1 is GEAIGNYY and CDR2 EKD. The CDR3 consists of 18 residues. The CDR3 is CACDVLGDISWDTRQMFF. The CDR3 nucleotides read TGTGCCTGTGACGTACTGGGGGATATTTCCTGGGACACCCGACAGATGTTTTTC.

In regard to this clone: A much larger clone sits a single nucleotide away, making a read error possible. This rearrangement joins TRDV2 to TRDJ3; TRDD3 matches at 10 bases. The CDR3 sequence is 17 residues long. Germline V gives CDR1 GEAIGNYY, CDR2 EKD. CDR3 sequence reads: CACDSTGGSWDTRQVFF. The CDR3 DNA reads as TGTGCCTGTGACTCTACTGGGGGATCCTGGGACACCCGACAGGTGTTTTTC.